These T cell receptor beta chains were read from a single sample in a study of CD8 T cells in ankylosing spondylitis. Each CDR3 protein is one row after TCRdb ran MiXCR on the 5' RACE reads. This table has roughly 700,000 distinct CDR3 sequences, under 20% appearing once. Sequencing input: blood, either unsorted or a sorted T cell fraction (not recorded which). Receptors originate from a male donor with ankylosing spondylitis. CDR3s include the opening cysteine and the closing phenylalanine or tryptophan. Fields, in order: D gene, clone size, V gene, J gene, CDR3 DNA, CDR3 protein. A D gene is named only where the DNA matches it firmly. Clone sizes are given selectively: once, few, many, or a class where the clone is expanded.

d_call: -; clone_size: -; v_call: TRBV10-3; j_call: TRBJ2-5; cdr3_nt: TGTGCCATCAGTGAGACCGCGGCGGGCCAAGAGACCCTGTACTTC; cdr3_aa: CAISETAAGQETLYF
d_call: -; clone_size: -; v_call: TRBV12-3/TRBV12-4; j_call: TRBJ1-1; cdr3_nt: TGTGCCAGCAGTCCGAACCAGGGAAGGGCTGAAGCTTTCTTT; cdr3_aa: CASSPNQGRAEAFF
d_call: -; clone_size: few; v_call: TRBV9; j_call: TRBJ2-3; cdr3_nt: TGTGCCAGCAACACGAAAGCTGGAGATACGCAGTATTTT; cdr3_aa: CASNTKAGDTQYF
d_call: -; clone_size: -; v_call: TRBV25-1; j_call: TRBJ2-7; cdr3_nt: TGTGCCAGCAGTGAATGGGACAAGCAGTACTTC; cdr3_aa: CASSEWDKQYF
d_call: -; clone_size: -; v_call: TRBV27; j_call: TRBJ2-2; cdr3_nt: TGTGCCAGCAGTTTATCGGGCCTAATCAGTCAAAACACCGGGGAGCTGTTTTTT; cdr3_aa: CASSLSGLISQNTGELFF
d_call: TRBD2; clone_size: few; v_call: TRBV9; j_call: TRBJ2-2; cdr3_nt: TGTGCCAGCAGCGAGGGACTAGCTCCCGGGGAGCTGTTTTTT; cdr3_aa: CASSEGLAPGELFF
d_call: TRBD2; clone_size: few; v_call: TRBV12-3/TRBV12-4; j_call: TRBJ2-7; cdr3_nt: TGTGCCAGCAGTCCCTGGGGGGGTTCGGACGAGCAGTACTTC; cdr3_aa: CASSPWGGSDEQYF
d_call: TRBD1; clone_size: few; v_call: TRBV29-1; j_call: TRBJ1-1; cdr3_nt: TGCAGCGTGCGGGACAGTTTGAACACTGAAGCTTTCTTT; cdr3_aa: CSVRDSLNTEAFF
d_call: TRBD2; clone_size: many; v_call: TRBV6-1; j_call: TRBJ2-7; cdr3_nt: TGTGCCAGCAGTGAACAGGCGGGAGGGCCAGGCGAGCAGTACTTC; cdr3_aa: CASSEQAGGPGEQYF
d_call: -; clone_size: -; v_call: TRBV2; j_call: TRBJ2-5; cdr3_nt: TGTGCCAGCAGTGAATCCTATAACCAAGAGACCCAGTACTTC; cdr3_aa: CASSESYNQETQYF
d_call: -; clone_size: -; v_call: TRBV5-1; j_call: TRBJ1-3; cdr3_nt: TGCACCAGCAGCATCGGGATGGGGTCCGGAAACACCATATATTTT; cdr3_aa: CTSSIGMGSGNTIYF
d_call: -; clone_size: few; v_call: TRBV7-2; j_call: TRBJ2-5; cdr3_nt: TGTGCCAGCAGCTTAAGGCAGGGAGCACGTGAGACCCAGTACTTC; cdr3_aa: CASSLRQGARETQYF
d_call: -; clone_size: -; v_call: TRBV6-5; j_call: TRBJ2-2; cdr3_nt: TGTGCCAGCAGTTACTCGGGGTGGAGGGAGGTCACCGGGGAGCTGTTTTTT; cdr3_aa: CASSYSGWREVTGELFF
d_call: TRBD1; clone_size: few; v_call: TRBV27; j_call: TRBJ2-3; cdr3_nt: TGTGCCAGCAGTTGGGGACAGGGAACAGATACGCAGTATTTT; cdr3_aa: CASSWGQGTDTQYF
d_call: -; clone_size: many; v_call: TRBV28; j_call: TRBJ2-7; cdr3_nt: TGTGCCAGTGGCCCCTATTTGACAGCTACCTACGAGCAGTACTTC; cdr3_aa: CASGPYLTATYEQYF
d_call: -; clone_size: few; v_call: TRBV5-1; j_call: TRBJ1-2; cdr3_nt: TGCGCCAGCCGTGGGGGGGGCTTCGCATCCGGCTACACCTTC; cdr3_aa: CASRGGGFASGYTF
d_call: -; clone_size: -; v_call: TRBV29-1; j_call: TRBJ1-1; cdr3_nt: TGCAGCGTTGAGCATCTGTCACAGGCCCGCTTCTTT; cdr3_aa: CSVEHLSQARFF
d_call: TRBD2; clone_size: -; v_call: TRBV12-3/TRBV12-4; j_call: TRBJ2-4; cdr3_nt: TGTGCCAGCAGCTCCCGGGGACTAGCGAGTAACATTCAGTACTTC; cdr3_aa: CASSSRGLASNIQYF
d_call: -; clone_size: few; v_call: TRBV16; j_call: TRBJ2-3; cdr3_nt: TGTGCCAGCAGCCAATCGACAGACACAGATACGCAGTATTTT; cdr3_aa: CASSQSTDTDTQYF
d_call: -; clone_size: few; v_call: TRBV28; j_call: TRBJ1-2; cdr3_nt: TGTGCCAGCAGCCCCGGGGGGGGGCGGAAAGCTAACTATGGCTACACCTTC; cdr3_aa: CASSPGGGRKANYGYTF
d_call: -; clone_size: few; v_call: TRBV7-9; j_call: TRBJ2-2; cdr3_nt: TGTGCCAGCAGCTTATCAGCCAGATGGACCGGGGAGCTGTTTTTT; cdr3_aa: CASSLSARWTGELFF
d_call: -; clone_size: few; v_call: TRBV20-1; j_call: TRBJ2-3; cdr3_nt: TGCAGTGCTTGCCGGACAGCGATCCCCACAGATACGCAGTATTTT; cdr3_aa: CSACRTAIPTDTQYF
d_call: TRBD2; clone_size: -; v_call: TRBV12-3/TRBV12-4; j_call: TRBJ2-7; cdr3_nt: TGTGCCAGCAGTTCTGTAGCGGGAGTTAGCTCCTACGAGCAGTACTTC; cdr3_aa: CASSSVAGVSSYEQYF
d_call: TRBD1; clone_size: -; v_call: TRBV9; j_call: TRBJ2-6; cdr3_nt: TGTGCCAGCAGGGACCCGGGACAGGGAAGTGCTGGGGCCAACGTCCTGACTTTC; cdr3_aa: CASRDPGQGSAGANVLTF
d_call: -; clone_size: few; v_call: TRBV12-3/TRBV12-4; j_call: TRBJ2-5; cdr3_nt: TGTGCCAGCAGTTTACTAAATAGGGAAGAGACCCAGTACTTC; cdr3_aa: CASSLLNREETQYF
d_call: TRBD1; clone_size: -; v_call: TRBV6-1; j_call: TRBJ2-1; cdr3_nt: TGTGCCAGCAGCACGGGGGGACAGGGGGCAAATGAGCAGTTCTTC; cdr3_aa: CASSTGGQGANEQFF
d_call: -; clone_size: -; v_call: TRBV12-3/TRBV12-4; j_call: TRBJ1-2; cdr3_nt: TGTGCCAGCAGCCTATCCACACCATATGGCTACACCTTC; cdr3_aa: CASSLSTPYGYTF
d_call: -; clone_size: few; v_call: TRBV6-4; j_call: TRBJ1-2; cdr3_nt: TGTGCCAGCAGTGATGAGGGAGTCGGCTATGGCTACACCTTC; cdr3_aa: CASSDEGVGYGYTF
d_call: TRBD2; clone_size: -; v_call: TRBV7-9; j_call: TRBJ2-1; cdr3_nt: TGTGCCAGCAGCACCCGGACTAGCGGAGGGGGCAATGAGCAGTTCTTC; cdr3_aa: CASSTRTSGGGNEQFF
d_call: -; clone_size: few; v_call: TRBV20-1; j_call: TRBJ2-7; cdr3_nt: TGCAGTGCTAGAGATTTCGCTAACTCCTACGAGCAGTACTTC; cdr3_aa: CSARDFANSYEQYF
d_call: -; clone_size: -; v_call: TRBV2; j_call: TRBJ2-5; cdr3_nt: TGTGCCAGCAATTGGGGGGGGACAGGCCAAGAGACCCAGTACTTC; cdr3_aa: CASNWGGTGQETQYF
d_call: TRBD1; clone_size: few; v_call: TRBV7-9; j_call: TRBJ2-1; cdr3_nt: TGTGCCAGCAGCTTCGGACAGGGGGACTACAATGAGCAGTTCTTC; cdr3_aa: CASSFGQGDYNEQFF
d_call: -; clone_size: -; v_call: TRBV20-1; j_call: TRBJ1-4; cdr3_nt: TGCAGTGCTTTCTCCGGTCCGACTAATGAAAAACTGTTTTTT; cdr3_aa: CSAFSGPTNEKLFF
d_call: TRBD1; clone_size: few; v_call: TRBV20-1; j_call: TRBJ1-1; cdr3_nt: TGCAGTACCCAGACAGGGGGCGCCGGGACTGAAGCTTTCTTT; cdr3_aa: CSTQTGGAGTEAFF
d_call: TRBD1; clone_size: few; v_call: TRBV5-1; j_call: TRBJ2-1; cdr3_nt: TGCGCCAGCAGCCAACCGGACAGGGGGACCAATGAGCAGTTCTTC; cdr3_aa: CASSQPDRGTNEQFF
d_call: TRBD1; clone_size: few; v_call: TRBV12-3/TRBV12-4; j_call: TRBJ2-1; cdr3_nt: TGTGCCAGCAGTCCCTGGGACAGGGGCGATGAGCAGTTCTTC; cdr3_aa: CASSPWDRGDEQFF
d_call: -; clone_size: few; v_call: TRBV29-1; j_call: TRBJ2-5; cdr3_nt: TGCAGCGTACTCGGACTGACCCAAGAGACCCAGTACTTC; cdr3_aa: CSVLGLTQETQYF
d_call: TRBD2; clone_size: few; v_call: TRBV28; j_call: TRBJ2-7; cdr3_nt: TGTGCCAGCAGTCGGACTAGCGGGAATCACTACGAGCAGTACTTC; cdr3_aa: CASSRTSGNHYEQYF
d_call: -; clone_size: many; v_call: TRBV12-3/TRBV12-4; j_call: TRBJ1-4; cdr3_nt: TGTGCCAGCAGTTCGCCCATGGGGAGTACTAATGAAAAACTGTTTTTT; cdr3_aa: CASSSPMGSTNEKLFF
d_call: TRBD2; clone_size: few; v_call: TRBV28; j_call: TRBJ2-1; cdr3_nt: TGTGCCAGCAGTTTATTTCGGGAGGGCCAGTATGAGCAGTTCTTC; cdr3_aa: CASSLFREGQYEQFF
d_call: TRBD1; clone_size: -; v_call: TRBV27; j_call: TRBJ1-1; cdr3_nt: TGTGCCAGCAGTTTATCTTGGACAGGGTGGGGCACTGAAGCTTTCTTT; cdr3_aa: CASSLSWTGWGTEAFF
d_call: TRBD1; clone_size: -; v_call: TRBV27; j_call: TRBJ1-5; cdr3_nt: TGTGCCAGCAGCCGGACAGGGACCATCGGGCCCCAGCATTTT; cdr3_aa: CASSRTGTIGPQHF
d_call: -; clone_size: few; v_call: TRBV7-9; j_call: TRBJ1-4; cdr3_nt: TGTGCCAGCAGCTTAGTAGTAGTCACCGTGGACGAAAAACTGTTTTTT; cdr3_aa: CASSLVVVTVDEKLFF
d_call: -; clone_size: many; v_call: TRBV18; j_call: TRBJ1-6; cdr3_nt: TGTGCCAGCTCACCCACCGCGCCCGGGACACTTTCTTCACCCCTCCACTTT; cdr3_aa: CASSPTAPGTLSSPLHF
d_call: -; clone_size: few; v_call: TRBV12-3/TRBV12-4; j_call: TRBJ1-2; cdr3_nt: TGTGCCAGCAGTTTCCCGGCGGGAGGAGGCTACACCTTC; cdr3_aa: CASSFPAGGGYTF
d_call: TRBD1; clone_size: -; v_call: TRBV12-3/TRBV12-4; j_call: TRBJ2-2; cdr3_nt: TGTGCCAGCAGAGCACTACCGGGTACCGGGACAGGGAGGAACACCGGGGAGCTGTTTTTT; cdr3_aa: CASRALPGTGTGRNTGELFF
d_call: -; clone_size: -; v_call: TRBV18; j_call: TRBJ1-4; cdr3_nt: TGTGCCAGCTCACCACGAAGGGATTTGGATGAAAAACTGTTTTTT; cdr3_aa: CASSPRRDLDEKLFF
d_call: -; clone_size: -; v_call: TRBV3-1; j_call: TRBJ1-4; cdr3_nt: TGTGCCAGCAGCCATTCACAGGGTAATGAAAAACTGTTTTTT; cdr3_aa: CASSHSQGNEKLFF
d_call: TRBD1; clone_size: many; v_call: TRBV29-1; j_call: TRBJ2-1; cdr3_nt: TGCAGCGCTCCGACAGGGGATGGTCATGCGGAGCAGTTCTTC; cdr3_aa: CSAPTGDGHAEQFF
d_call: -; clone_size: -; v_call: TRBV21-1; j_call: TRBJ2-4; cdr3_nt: TGTGCCAGCAGCAAAACCTTGCGGGGGGAGGAAAACATTCAGTACTTC; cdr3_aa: CASSKTLRGEENIQYF
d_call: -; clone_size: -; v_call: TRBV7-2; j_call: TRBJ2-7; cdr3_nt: TGTGCCAGCAGCCATAGGGGAGGCGAGCAGTACTTC; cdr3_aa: CASSHRGGEQYF
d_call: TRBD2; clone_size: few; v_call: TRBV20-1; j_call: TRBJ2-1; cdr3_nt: TGCAGTGCTGAAGGGACAGGACTAGCGGGACTCGCCTACAATGAGCAGTTCTTC; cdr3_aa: CSAEGTGLAGLAYNEQFF
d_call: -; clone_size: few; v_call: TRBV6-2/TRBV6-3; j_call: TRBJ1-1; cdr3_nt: TGTGCCAGCAGTTACAGCGGTAGAATGAACACTGAAGCTTTCTTT; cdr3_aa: CASSYSGRMNTEAFF
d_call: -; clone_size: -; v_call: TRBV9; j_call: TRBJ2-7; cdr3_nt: TGTGCCAGCAGCGTAGAGGGGTCCCCCCTCTACGAGCAGTACTTC; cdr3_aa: CASSVEGSPLYEQYF
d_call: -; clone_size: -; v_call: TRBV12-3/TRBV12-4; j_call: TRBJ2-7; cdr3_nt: TGTGCCAGCAGTCCCATACCCGGGACACCGTACGAGCAGTACTTC; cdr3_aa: CASSPIPGTPYEQYF
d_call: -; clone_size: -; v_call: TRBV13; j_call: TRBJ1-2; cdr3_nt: TGTGCCAGCAGCTTGGGAAAGGGGGGAAATGGCTACACCTTC; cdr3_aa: CASSLGKGGNGYTF
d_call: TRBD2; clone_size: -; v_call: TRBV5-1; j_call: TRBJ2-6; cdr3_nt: TGCGCCAGCAGCTTCGGGGGGAGCTCTGGGGCCAACGTCCTGACTTTC; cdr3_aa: CASSFGGSSGANVLTF
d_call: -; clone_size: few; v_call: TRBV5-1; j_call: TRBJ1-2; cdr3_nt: TGCGCCAGCAGCGCCGTCACAGGGTCAGGCTACACCTTC; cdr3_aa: CASSAVTGSGYTF
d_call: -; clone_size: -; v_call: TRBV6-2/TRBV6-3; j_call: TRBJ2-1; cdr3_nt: TGTGCCAGCAGTTCCACCGGGACCACCCCCTACAATGAGCAGTTCTTC; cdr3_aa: CASSSTGTTPYNEQFF
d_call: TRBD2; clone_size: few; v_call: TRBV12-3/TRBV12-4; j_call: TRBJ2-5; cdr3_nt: TGTGCCAGCACTCCCGGGGGGGAAGAGACCCAGTACTTC; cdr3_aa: CASTPGGEETQYF